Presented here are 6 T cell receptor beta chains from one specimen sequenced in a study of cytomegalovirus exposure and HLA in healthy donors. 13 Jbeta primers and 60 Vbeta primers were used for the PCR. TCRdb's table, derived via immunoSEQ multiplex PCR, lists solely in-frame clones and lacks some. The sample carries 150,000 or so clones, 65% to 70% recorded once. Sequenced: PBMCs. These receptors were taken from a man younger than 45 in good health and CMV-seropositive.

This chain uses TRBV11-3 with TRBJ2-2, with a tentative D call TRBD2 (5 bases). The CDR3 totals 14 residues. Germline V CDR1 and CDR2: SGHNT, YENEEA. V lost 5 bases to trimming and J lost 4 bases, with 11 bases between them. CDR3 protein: CASSPARVTGELFF. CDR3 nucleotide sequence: TGTGCCAGCAGCCCAGCGAGGGTCACCGGGGAGCTGTTTTTT. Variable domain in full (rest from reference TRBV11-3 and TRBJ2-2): EAGVVQSPRYKIIEKKQPVAFWCNPISGHNTLYWYLQNLGQGPELLIRYENEEAVDDSQLPKDRFSAERLKGVDSTLKIQPAELGDSAVYLCASSPARVTGELFFGEGSRLTVL.

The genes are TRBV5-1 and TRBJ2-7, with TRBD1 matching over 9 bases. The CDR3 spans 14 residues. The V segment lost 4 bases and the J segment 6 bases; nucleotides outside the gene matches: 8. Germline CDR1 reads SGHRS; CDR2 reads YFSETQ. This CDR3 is CASSNGQGRGEQYF. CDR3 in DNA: TGCGCCAGCAGCAACGGACAGGGGCGTGGCGAGCAGTACTTC.

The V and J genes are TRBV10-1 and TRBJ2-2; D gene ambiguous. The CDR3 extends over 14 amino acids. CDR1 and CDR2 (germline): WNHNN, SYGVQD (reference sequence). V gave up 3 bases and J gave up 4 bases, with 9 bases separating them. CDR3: CASSEIVGTGELFF. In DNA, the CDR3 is TGCGCCAGCAGTGAAATTGTCGGCACCGGGGAGCTGTTTTTT.

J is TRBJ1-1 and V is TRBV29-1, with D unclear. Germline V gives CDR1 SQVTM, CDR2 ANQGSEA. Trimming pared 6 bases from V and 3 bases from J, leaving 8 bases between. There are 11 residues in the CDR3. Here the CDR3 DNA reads TGCAGCGTGGGAGTCGACACTGAAGCTTTCTTT. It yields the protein CSVGVDTEAFF.

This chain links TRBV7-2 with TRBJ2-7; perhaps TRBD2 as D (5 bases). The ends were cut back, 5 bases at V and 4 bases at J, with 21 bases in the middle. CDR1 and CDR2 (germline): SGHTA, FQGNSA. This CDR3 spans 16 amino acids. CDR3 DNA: TGTGCCAGCAGCCTGACGGGGTTGGGGTCTCATTACGAGCAGTACTTC. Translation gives CASSLTGLGSHYEQYF.

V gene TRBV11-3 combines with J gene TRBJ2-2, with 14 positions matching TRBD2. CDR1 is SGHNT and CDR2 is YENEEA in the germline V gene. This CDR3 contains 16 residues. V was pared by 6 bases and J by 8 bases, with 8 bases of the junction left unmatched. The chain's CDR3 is CASRPGLAGGEGELFF. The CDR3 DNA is TGTGCCAGCAGACCCGGACTAGCGGGAGGCGAAGGGGAGCTGTTTTTT.